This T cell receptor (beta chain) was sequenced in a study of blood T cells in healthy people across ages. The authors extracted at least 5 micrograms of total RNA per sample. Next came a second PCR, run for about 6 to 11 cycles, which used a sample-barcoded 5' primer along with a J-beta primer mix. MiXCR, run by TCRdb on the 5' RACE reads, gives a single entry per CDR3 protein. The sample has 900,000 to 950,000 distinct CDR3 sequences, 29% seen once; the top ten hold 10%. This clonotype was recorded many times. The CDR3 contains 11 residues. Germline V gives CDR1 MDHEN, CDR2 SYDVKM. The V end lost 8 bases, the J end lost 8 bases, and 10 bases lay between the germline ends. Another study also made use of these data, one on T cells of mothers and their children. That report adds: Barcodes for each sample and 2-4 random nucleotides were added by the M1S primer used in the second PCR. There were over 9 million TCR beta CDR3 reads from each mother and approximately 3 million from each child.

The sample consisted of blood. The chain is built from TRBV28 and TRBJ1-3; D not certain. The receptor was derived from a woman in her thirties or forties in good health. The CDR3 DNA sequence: TGTGCCAGCCGTGGTCGTTACACCATATATTTT. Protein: CASRGRYTIYF.